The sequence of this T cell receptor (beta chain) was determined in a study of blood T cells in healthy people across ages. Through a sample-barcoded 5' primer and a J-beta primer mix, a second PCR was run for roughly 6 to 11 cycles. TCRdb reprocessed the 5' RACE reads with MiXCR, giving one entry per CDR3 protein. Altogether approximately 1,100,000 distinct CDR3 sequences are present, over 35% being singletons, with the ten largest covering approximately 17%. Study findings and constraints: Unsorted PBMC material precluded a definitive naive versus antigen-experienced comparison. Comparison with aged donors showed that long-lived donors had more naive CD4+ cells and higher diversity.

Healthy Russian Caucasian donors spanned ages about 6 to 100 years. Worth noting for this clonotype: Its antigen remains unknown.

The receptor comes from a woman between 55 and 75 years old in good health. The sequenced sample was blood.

CDR3 residues: CASSLHYRTDTQYF. The CDR3 DNA follows: TGTGCCAGCAGCTTGCACTACCGCACAGATACGCAGTATTTT. The rearrangement uses TRBV7-2 and TRBJ2-3; D is undetermined. The CDR3 sequence is 14 residues long. Germline CDR1 and CDR2: SGHTA and FQGNSA. The ends were cut back, 3 bases at V and 1 base at J, with 8 bases in the middle.